Below, 21 T cell receptor beta chains from the same sample are listed, as sequenced in a study of blood T cell repertoires in COVID-19. TCRdb's table, derived via immunoSEQ multiplex PCR, lists solely in-frame clones and lacks some. The sample shows about 330,000 clones, 80% to 90% of them seen only once. The sample comprised PBMCs or T cells enriched from blood (not recorded which). These receptors all come from a man aged 25 to 40 who had recovered from COVID-19.

This chain uses TRBV7-8 with TRBJ1-1; 7 bases are shared with TRBD1. V dropped 5 bases and J dropped 0; count of bases not matched to a gene: 6. The CDR3 contains 15 residues. Germline lookup yields CDR1 SGHVS and CDR2 FQNEAQ. The CDR3 reads CASSPTGRLNTEAFF. The CDR3 DNA is TGTGCCAGCAGCCCGACAGGGAGGCTGAACACTGAAGCTTTCTTT.

The chain recombines TRBV6-5 with TRBJ1-4, with TRBD1 matching 7 bases. J lost 2 bases, V lost 2 bases, and 2 bases had no gene match. The length of the CDR3 is 15 residues. Per the germline V gene, CDR1 is MNHEY and CDR2 is SVGAGI. CDR3 in amino acids: CASSYNRGTNEKLFF. CDR3 nucleotides: TGTGCCAGCAGTTACAACAGGGGCACTAATGAAAAACTGTTTTTT.

This clone has just a few counts. The genes are TRBV13 and TRBJ2-2; D possibly corresponds to TRBD1 (5 bases). Germline loops: CDR1 PRHDT, CDR2 FYEKMQ (reference sequence). The CDR3 length is 13 residues. V was trimmed by 2 bases and J by 6 bases, leaving 7 bases between them. CDR3 bases: TGTGCCAGCAGCTTATCAGGGCCCGGGGAGCTGTTTTTT. Translating gives CASSLSGPGELFF.

The chain employs TRBV4-2 and TRBJ2-7, with 7 bases fitting TRBD1. Germline-derived CDR1 and CDR2 are LGHNA and YNFKEQ. The CDR3 contains 13 residues. The junction had 6 bases not matched to a gene; V was cut back by 0 bases and J by 10 bases. CDR3 DNA: TGTGCCAGCAGCCAAGATACCGACAGGGCTCAGTACTTC. It codes for CASSQDTDRAQYF.

The V and J genes are TRBV7-9 and TRBJ1-5; D unresolved. Germline V gene data show CDR1 as SEHNR and CDR2 as FQNEAQ (reference sequence). Trimming pared 1 base from V and 11 bases from J, leaving 12 bases between. This CDR3 comprises 13 residues. The CDR3 here is CASSLGGGGTQHF. As DNA, the CDR3 is TGTGCCAGCAGCTTAGGAGGAGGAGGAACCCAGCATTTT.

The V call is TRBV12-3 or TRBV12-4, the J call TRBJ2-7; weak D call: TRBD2 (5 bases). V lost 7 bases to trimming and J lost 4 bases, with 11 bases between them. The CDR3 spans 12 residues. The CDR3 sequence is CASTTEGYEQYF. The CDR3 DNA is TGTGCCAGCACCACTGAGGGTTACGAGCAGTACTTC.

The gene calls are TRBV7-9 and TRBJ1-6, with 7 bases fitting TRBD1. The V gene's germline CDR1 is SEHNR and CDR2 FQNEAQ (reference sequence). This CDR3 is built from 16 residues. The trim removed 3 bases at V and 3 bases at J, leaving 5 bases unmatched. CDR3 sequence reads: CASSLRTGDYNSPLHF. The CDR3, as DNA: TGTGCCAGCAGCTTGAGGACAGGCGACTATAATTCACCCCTCCACTTT.

This chain joins TRBV18 and TRBJ1-1, with 8 bases lining up with TRBD1. The CDR3 consists of 13 residues. V was clipped by 6 bases and J by 6 bases; unmatched bases: 6. Germline CDR1 is KGHSH and CDR2 is LQKENI. The CDR3 sequence is CASSQGAAAEAFF. The CDR3 DNA sequence: TGTGCCAGCTCCCAGGGGGCGGCCGCTGAAGCTTTCTTT.

CDR3 in DNA: TGTGCCAGCAGTCCATGGACAGCCACTTATGATTCACCCCTCCACTTT. This gives the protein CASSPWTATYDSPLHF. The chain uses TRBV27 and TRBJ1-6; TRBD1 might be the D (6 bases). Trimming pared 5 bases from V and 8 bases from J, leaving 19 bases between. The CDR3 has 16 amino acids. The germline gives CDR1 MNHEY, CDR2 SMNVEV (reference sequence).

The rearrangement uses TRBV6-5 and TRBJ2-2; D call uncertain. Germline CDR1 MNHEY, CDR2 SVGAGI. This CDR3 spans 13 amino acids. The V and J ends lost 5 bases and 3 bases respectively, with 7 bases between them. CDR3 nucleotides: TGTGCCAGCAGTCCAATTTACACCGGGGAGCTGTTTTTT. It yields the protein CASSPIYTGELFF.

This chain connects TRBV11-2 to TRBJ2-7, with TRBD2 identical over 10 bases. This CDR3 contains 16 residues. The germline V gene encodes CDR1 SGHAT and CDR2 FQNNGV. The V segment lost 0 bases and the J segment 7 bases; nucleotides outside the gene matches: 9. CDR3 region: CASSLDVAGGLWEQYF. CDR3 bases: TGTGCCAGCAGCTTAGATGTAGCGGGGGGTCTTTGGGAGCAGTACTTC.

The V call is TRBV10-2, the J call TRBJ2-5; 11 bases are a match to TRBD2. Germline V gene data show CDR1 as WSHSY and CDR2 as SAAADI. The J segment lost 4 bases and the V segment lost 6 bases, leaving 7 bases of the junction unmatched. This CDR3 has 15 residues. CDR3 in amino acids: CASRASLAGGETQYF. CDR3 bases: TGCGCCAGCAGGGCCTCTCTAGCGGGGGGAGAGACCCAGTACTTC.

The V call is TRBV3-1 (or the pseudogene TRBV3-2), the J call TRBJ2-3; D gene uncertain. This CDR3 is built from 12 residues. With 4 bases removed from V and 7 bases from J, the gap between germline ends came to 9 bases. From germline, CDR1 is LGHDT and CDR2 YNNKEL (reference sequence). CDR3 sequence: CASSLNENTQYF. In nucleotides, the CDR3 is TGTGCCAGCAGCCTAAATGAGAATACGCAGTATTTT.

V usage is TRBV2 and J usage is TRBJ2-2, with TRBD2 identical over 13 bases. Germline V gene sequence: CDR1 SNHLY, CDR2 FYNNEI. V was clipped by 7 bases and J by 5 bases; unmatched bases: 1. The CDR3 runs to 14 residues. This CDR3 reads CASTTSGGTGELFF. CDR3 DNA: TGTGCCAGCACGACTAGCGGGGGGACCGGGGAGCTGTTTTTT.

This clone was recorded a few times. The chain is built from TRBV9 and TRBJ2-2, with D perhaps TRBD1 (5 bases). The length of the CDR3 is 14 residues. Germline values: CDR1 SGDLS, CDR2 YYNGEE. V lost 2 bases to trimming and J lost 3 bases, with 8 bases between them. The CDR3 is CASSVKGDTGELFF. DNA for the CDR3: TGTGCCAGCAGCGTCAAAGGGGACACCGGGGAGCTGTTTTTT. The full variable domain, with the rest looked up from reference TRBV9 and TRBJ2-2, is DSGVTQTPKHLITATGQRVTLRCSPRSGDLSVYWYQQSLDQGLQFLIQYYNGEERAKGNILERFSAQQFPDLHSELNLSSLELGDSALYFCASSVKGDTGELFFGEGSRLTVL.

This clone was counted a few times. CDR3 protein: CASSMGGRTNEKLFF. CDR3 nucleotides: TGCGCCAGCAGCATGGGAGGGCGAACTAATGAAAAACTGTTTTTT. The J gene is TRBJ1-4, the V gene TRBV5-1; no clear D. Trimming took off 4 bases at V and 1 base at J, with 11 bases between the two ends. The CDR3 totals 15 residues. In germline, CDR1 is SGHRS, CDR2 YFSETQ.

In DNA form, the CDR3 reads TGTGCCAGCAGCTTAGGGGGGCCCTCCTACGAGCAGTACTTC. Protein product: CASSLGGPSYEQYF. The chain is built from TRBV11-2 and TRBJ2-7; weak D call: TRBD1 (6 bases). CDR1 is SGHAT and CDR2 is FQNNGV in the germline V gene. The CDR3 has 14 residues. The V gene lost 1 base and the J gene lost 0 bases, with 7 bases spanning the gap.

V is TRBV25-1 and J is TRBJ1-3; D unresolved. Trimming pared 2 bases from V and 1 base from J, leaving 6 bases between. The CDR3 consists of 14 residues. Per the germline V gene, CDR1 is MGHDK and CDR2 is SYGVNS. The CDR3 spells CASSEMASGNTIYF. The CDR3 DNA is TGTGCCAGCAGTGAAATGGCATCTGGAAACACCATATATTTT.

V and J are TRBV28 and TRBJ2-1, with D tentatively TRBD2 (6 bases). Germline CDR1 and CDR2: MDHEN and SYDVKM. The length of the CDR3 is 14 residues. Deletions cut 9 bases from V and 4 bases from J, with 16 bases between. CDR3 DNA sequence: TGTGCCAGTGGGTGGATGGGGGGATACAATGAGCAGTTCTTC. Amino acid sequence: CASGWMGGYNEQFF.

The V and J genes are TRBV5-6 and TRBJ2-7; 8 nucleotides match TRBD2. The trim removed 3 bases at V and 0 bases at J, leaving 5 bases unmatched. There are 15 residues in the CDR3. Germline V gene lookup returns CDR1 SGHDT and CDR2 YYEEEE. CDR3: CASSWGLGSSYEQYF. As DNA, the CDR3 is TGTGCCAGCAGCTGGGGACTAGGGAGCTCCTACGAGCAGTACTTC.

Only a few counts were recorded for this clone. The CDR3 sequence: CASTISGQGQQYF. The CDR3 nucleotides read TGTGCCAGCACCATCTCGGGACAGGGGCAGCAGTACTTC. J is TRBJ2-7 and V is TRBV27; TRBD1 matches at 10 bases. The CDR3 contains 13 residues. The germline gives CDR1 MNHEY, CDR2 SMNVEV (reference sequence). With V trimmed by 7 bases and J by 8 bases, 8 bases remained unmatched.